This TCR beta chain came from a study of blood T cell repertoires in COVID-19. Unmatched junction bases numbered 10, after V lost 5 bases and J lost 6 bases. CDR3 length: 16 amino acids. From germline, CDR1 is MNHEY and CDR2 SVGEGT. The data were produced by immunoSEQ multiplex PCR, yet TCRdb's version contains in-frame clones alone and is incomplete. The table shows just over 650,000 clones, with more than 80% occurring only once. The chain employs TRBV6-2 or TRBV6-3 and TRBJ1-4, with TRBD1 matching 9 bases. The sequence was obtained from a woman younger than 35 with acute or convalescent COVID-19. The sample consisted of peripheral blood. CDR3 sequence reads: CASSPRNRGLDEKLFF. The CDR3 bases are TGTGCCAGCAGTCCACGAAACAGGGGGCTTGATGAAAAACTGTTTTTT.